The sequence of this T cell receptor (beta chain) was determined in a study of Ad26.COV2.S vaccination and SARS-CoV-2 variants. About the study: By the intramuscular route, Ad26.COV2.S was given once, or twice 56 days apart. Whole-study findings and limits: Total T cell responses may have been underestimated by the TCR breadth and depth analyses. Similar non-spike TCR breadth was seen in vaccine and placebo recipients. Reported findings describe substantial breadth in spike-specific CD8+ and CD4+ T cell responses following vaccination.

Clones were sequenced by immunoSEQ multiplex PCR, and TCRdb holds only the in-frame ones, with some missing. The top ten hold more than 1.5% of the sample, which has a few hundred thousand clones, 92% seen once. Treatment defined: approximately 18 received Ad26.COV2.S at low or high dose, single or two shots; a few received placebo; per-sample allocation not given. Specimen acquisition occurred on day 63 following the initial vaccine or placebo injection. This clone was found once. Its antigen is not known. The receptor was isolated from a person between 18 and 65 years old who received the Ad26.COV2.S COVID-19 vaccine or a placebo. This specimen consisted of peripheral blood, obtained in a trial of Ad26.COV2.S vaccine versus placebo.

CDR3 coding DNA: TGTGCCAGCAGCCAGGGGGTTCGATCCCTCAATCAGCCCCAGCATTTT. It yields the protein CASSQGVRSLNQPQHF. The chain combines TRBV28 with TRBJ1-5; 7 positions match TRBD1. Germline trimming cut 6 bases from V and 3 bases from J; bases unmatched to any gene: 11. CDR3 length: 16 amino acids. Germline V gene lookup returns CDR1 MDHEN and CDR2 SYDVKM.